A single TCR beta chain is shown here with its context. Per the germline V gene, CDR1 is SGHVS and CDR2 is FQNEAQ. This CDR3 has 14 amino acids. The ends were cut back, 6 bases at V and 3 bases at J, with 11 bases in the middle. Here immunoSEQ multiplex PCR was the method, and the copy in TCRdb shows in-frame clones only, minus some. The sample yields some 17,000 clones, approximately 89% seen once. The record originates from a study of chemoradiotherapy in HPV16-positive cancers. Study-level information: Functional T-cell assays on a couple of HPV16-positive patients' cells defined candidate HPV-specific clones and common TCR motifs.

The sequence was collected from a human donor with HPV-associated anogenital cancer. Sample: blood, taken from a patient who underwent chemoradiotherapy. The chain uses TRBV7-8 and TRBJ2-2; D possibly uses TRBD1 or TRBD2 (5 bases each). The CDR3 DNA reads TGTGCCAGCAGGAGGGGTGTGGACACCGGGGAGCTGTTTTTT. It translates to CASRRGVDTGELFF. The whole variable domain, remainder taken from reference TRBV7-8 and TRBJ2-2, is GAGVSQSPRYKVAKRGQDVALRCDPISGHVSLFWYQQALGQGPEFLTYFQNEAQLDKSGLPSDRFFAERPEGSVSTLKIQRTQQEDSAVYLCASRRGVDTGELFFGEGSRLTVL.